The 24 T cell receptor beta chains below were found in one sample sequenced in a study of shared clonotypes between healthy human individuals. TCRdb's table, derived via immunoSEQ multiplex PCR, lists solely in-frame clones and lacks some. The sample carries millions of clones, over 90% recorded once. Specimen: naive CD4+ T cells from PBMCs. Noted subset: CD45RA+ positively selected. These receptors all come from a man aged 18 to 35 in good health. Some clones in this sample may be carry-over from other donors' samples.

Note on this clone: The sample contains more than one DNA sequence encoding this CDR3. This chain uses TRBV5-4 with TRBJ2-7; D is unclear. CDR3 length equals 11 residues. Germline lookup yields CDR1 SGHNT and CDR2 YYREEE (reference sequence). The V gene lost 2 bases and the J gene lost 5 bases, with 5 bases spanning the gap. This chain's CDR3 is CASSFLDEQYF. DNA for the CDR3: TGTGCCAGCAGCTTTCTCGACGAGCAGTACTTC.

The chain links TRBV19 to TRBJ2-7, with D maybe TRBD1 (7 bases). The V and J ends lost 1 base and 3 bases respectively, with 13 bases between them. This CDR3 is 15 amino acids long. CDR1 is LNHDA, CDR2 SQIVND, per germline (reference sequence). CDR3 residues: CASSIAGAGGYEQYF. The CDR3 region has the DNA TGTGCCAGTAGTATAGCGGGAGCAGGGGGCTACGAGCAGTACTTC. Full variable domain (rest looked up from reference TRBV19 and TRBJ2-7): DGGITQSPKYLFRKEGQNVTLSCEQNLNHDAMYWYRQDPGQGLRLIYYSQIVNDFQKGDIAEGYSVSREKKESFPLTVTSAQKNPTAFYLCASSIAGAGGYEQYFGPGTRLTVT.

The CDR3: CASIPPDRNTEAFF. The CDR3 region has the DNA TGTGCCAGTATTCCGCCCGACAGGAACACTGAAGCTTTCTTT. The V call is TRBV19, the J call TRBJ1-1; TRBD1 might be the D (5 bases). Germline V gene data show CDR1 as LNHDA and CDR2 as SQIVND (reference sequence). The CDR3 covers 14 residues. The germline V and J ends were trimmed by 7 bases and 1 base, with 13 bases remaining between them.

Points on this clone: Distinct nucleotide sequences in the sample also encode this CDR3. V and J are TRBV9 and TRBJ1-2; TRBD1 aligns across 10 bases. V dropped 4 bases and J dropped 1; count of bases not matched to a gene: 4. This CDR3 contains 15 residues. CDR1 is SGDLS, CDR2 YYNGEE, per germline. The CDR3, as DNA: TGTGCCAGCAGCCCACGGACAGGGGGTAACTATGGCTACACCTTC. As protein: CASSPRTGGNYGYTF. Full variable domain (rest looked up from reference TRBV9 and TRBJ1-2): DSGVTQTPKHLITATGQRVTLRCSPRSGDLSVYWYQQSLDQGLQFLIQYYNGEERAKGNILERFSAQQFPDLHSELNLSSLELGDSALYFCASSPRTGGNYGYTFGSGTRLTVV.

The genes are TRBV15 and TRBJ2-3, with TRBD2 as a possible D gene (5 bases). This CDR3 contains 17 residues. Germline CDR1 is LNHNV and CDR2 is YYDKDF (reference sequence). Trimming shortened V by 1 base and J by 0 bases, and 14 bases separated the two germline ends. As DNA, the CDR3 is TGTGCCACCAGCAGAGGGGCGACCCAGCGGAGCACAGATACGCAGTATTTT. Translation: CATSRGATQRSTDTQYF.

This clone was detected once. Other nucleotide sequences from this sample produce the same CDR3. J is TRBJ1-5 and V is TRBV7-9, with D uncertain. The CDR3 totals 12 residues. CDR1 SEHNR and CDR2 FQNEAQ come from the germline V gene (reference sequence). V lost 5 bases to trimming and J lost 3 bases, with 5 bases between them. CDR3 bases: TGTGCCAGCAGCCCAGACAATCAGCCCCAGCATTTT. This translates into CASSPDNQPQHF.

The chain recombines TRBV2 with TRBJ1-2; D is possibly TRBD1 (6 bases). The V gene lost 4 bases and the J gene lost 5 bases, with 11 bases spanning the gap. CDR1 is SNHLY, CDR2 FYNNEI, per germline. This CDR3 contains 13 residues. The CDR3 DNA is TGTGCCAGCAGTGTCCGGGACAAATATGGCTACACCTTC. Translated, it gives CASSVRDKYGYTF.

The V call is TRBV9, the J call TRBJ2-7; D is perhaps TRBD2 (5 bases). Trimming removed 0 bases from V and 6 bases from J, with 16 bases in between. The CDR3 loop spans 15 amino acids. Germline CDR1 and CDR2: SGDLS and YYNGEE. CDR3 coding DNA: TGTGCCAGCAGCGTAGATATAGCGCCCCTAGGCGAGCAGTACTTC. Its translation: CASSVDIAPLGEQYF.

The rearrangement links TRBV18 to TRBJ1-1; D not resolved. Trimming left V 4 bases short and J 1 base short, with 10 bases between. The CDR3 is 14 amino acids. The germline V gene has CDR1 KGHSH and CDR2 LQKENI. CDR3 sequence: CASSLSAGNTEAFF. The CDR3 bases are TGTGCCAGCTCACTGTCGGCCGGGAACACTGAAGCTTTCTTT. Together with reference TRBV18 and TRBJ1-1, the CDR3 gives the full variable domain: NAGVMQNPRHLVRRRGQEARLRCSPMKGHSHVYWYRQLPEEGLKFMVYLQKENIIDESGMPKERFSAEFPKEGPSILRIQQVVRGDSAAYFCASSLSAGNTEAFFGQGTRLTVV.

As concerns this clone: The sample contains more than one DNA sequence encoding this CDR3. The J gene is TRBJ2-3, the V gene TRBV20-1; D is uncertain. Germline assignment: CDR1 DFQATT and CDR2 SNEGSKA (reference sequence). The CDR3 sequence is 11 residues long. Between the trimmed V and J ends, which lost 2 bases and 4 bases, there was a span of 4 bases. The DNA of the CDR3 is TGCAGTGCTAGATTCGCAGATACGCAGTATTTT. Residues: CSARFADTQYF.

Notes on this clone: Additional DNA sequences in this sample encode the identical CDR3. This chain uses TRBV7-2 with TRBJ2-7; 9 bases align to TRBD2. Germline loops: CDR1 SGHTA, CDR2 FQGNSA. The CDR3 length is 14 residues. J gave up 3 bases and V 5 bases, and 5 bases lay outside the gene matches. CDR3 loop: CASSPGLANYEQYF. CDR3 in DNA: TGTGCCAGCAGCCCCGGACTAGCGAACTACGAGCAGTACTTC.

The chain is built from TRBV5-1 and TRBJ2-1, with TRBD1 as a possible D gene (6 bases). There are 15 residues in the CDR3. Germline CDR1 and CDR2: SGHRS and YFSETQ. V lost 2 bases and J 6 bases, leaving 15 bases between the germline ends. The CDR3: CASSLEPTGSNEQFF. The CDR3 bases are TGCGCCAGCAGCTTAGAACCTACAGGGTCCAATGAGCAGTTCTTC.

This clone appeared a single time. The chain combines TRBV28 with TRBJ2-2; D may be TRBD1 (6 bases). Per germline, CDR1 MDHEN and CDR2 SYDVKM. The length of the CDR3 is 16 residues. V shed 6 bases and J shed 3 bases, with 17 bases lying between them. The CDR3 sequence: CASSETGMKDTGELFF. The CDR3, as DNA: TGTGCCAGCAGCGAGACAGGAATGAAAGACACCGGGGAGCTGTTTTTT.

The V call is TRBV5-6, the J call TRBJ2-5, with D unclear. The CDR3 covers 14 residues. The V end was cut by 4 bases, the J end by 1 base, with 11 bases between. Germline V CDR1 and CDR2: SGHDT, YYEEEE. CDR3 nucleotides: TGTGCCAGCAGCCCGGGTATTTTCCAAGAGACCCAGTACTTC. This codes for CASSPGIFQETQYF.

V usage is TRBV7-9 and J usage is TRBJ1-6, with TRBD1 identical over 7 bases. The CDR3 runs to 14 residues. J lost 7 bases, V lost 7 bases, and 7 bases had no gene match. CDR1 is SEHNR, CDR2 FQNEAQ, per germline (reference sequence). The CDR3 DNA reads TGTGCCAGCAACACCGGGACAGTAAATTCACCCCTCCACTTT. Amino acids: CASNTGTVNSPLHF. Filled out from reference TRBV7-9 and TRBJ1-6, the complete variable domain reads DTGVSQNPRHKITKRGQNVTFRCDPISEHNRLYWYRQTLGQGPEFLTYFQNEAQLEKSRLLSDRFSAERPKGSFSTLEIQRTEQGDSAMYLCASNTGTVNSPLHFGNGTRLTVT.

V usage is TRBV5-1 and J usage is TRBJ2-5, with D perhaps matching TRBD1 or TRBD2 (5 bases each). Trimming took 2 bases from V and 0 from J, leaving 11 bases between them. Germline CDR1 reads SGHRS; CDR2 reads YFSETQ. The CDR3 runs to 15 residues. CDR3 sequence reads: CASSFSPGHQETQYF. The CDR3 DNA sequence: TGCGCCAGCAGCTTTAGTCCGGGACACCAAGAGACCCAGTACTTC.

The rearrangement uses TRBV7-3 and TRBJ1-3; 10 positions match TRBD1. CDR3 length: 15 amino acids. Unmatched junction bases numbered 3, after V lost 5 bases and J lost 2 bases. In germline, CDR1 is SGHTA, CDR2 FQGTGA. CDR3 protein: CASSPGTGAGNTIYF. CDR3 coding DNA: TGTGCCAGCAGCCCTGGGACAGGGGCTGGAAACACCATATATTTT.

The V gene is TRBV9, the J gene TRBJ1-1; no reliable D call. Trimming removed 0 bases at V and 3 bases at J, with 6 bases between. The germline CDR1 and CDR2 sequences are SGDLS and YYNGEE. This CDR3 is built from 13 residues. The CDR3 region has the DNA TGTGCCAGCAGCGTAGCTATGTACACTGAAGCTTTCTTT. It encodes CASSVAMYTEAFF. Full variable domain (remainder filled in from reference TRBV9 and TRBJ1-1): DSGVTQTPKHLITATGQRVTLRCSPRSGDLSVYWYQQSLDQGLQFLIQYYNGEERAKGNILERFSAQQFPDLHSELNLSSLELGDSALYFCASSVAMYTEAFFGQGTRLTVV.

The chain is built from TRBV18 and TRBJ2-7, with 11 bases lining up with TRBD1. V lost 6 bases, J lost 5 bases, and 3 bases stayed unmatched. CDR1 KGHSH and CDR2 LQKENI come from the germline V gene. The CDR3 contains 13 residues. The CDR3 sequence: CASSGQGGNEQYF. The CDR3 DNA follows: TGTGCCAGCTCGGGACAGGGGGGGAACGAGCAGTACTTC.

CDR3 DNA sequence: TGTGCCAGCAGTTACAACGGTTACACTGAAGCTTTCTTT. Amino acid sequence: CASSYNGYTEAFF. The rearrangement uses TRBV6-5 and TRBJ1-1, with D unresolved. CDR3 length: 13 residues. The V gene lost 2 bases and the J gene lost 3 bases, with 7 bases spanning the gap. In germline, CDR1 is MNHEY, CDR2 SVGAGI.

The V gene is TRBV28, the J gene TRBJ1-4, with D maybe TRBD1 (6 bases). Trimming removed 6 bases at V and 10 bases at J, with 15 bases between. This CDR3 is built from 13 residues. Germline V gene data show CDR1 as MDHEN and CDR2 as SYDVKM. The CDR3 DNA reads as TGTGCCAGCAGCACCTCGACAGGTGGAAAACTGTTTTTT. It yields the protein CASSTSTGGKLFF.

The rearrangement uses TRBV28 and TRBJ2-3, with 7 bases fitting TRBD1. The J segment lost 6 bases and the V segment lost 1 base, leaving 10 bases of the junction unmatched. This CDR3 has 16 residues. Germline V gene data show CDR1 as MDHEN and CDR2 as SYDVKM. The CDR3 protein is CASSLLVGRGYDTQYF. The CDR3 DNA reads TGTGCCAGCAGTTTATTAGTGGGCAGGGGGTACGATACGCAGTATTTT.

V usage is TRBV12-2 and J usage is TRBJ1-6. TRBV12-2 is flagged as a pseudogene. The CDR3 runs to 16 residues. CDR3 residues: CASRLGTGSYNSPLHF. The CDR3 DNA is TGTGCAAGTCGCTTAGGGACGGGGTCCTATAATTCACCCCTCCACTTT.

The chain carries TRBV5-1 and TRBJ1-6, with 7 bases matching TRBD1. Germline V gene data show CDR1 as SGHRS and CDR2 as YFSETQ. The CDR3 spans 15 residues. The junction had 8 bases not matched to a gene; V was cut back by 4 bases and J by 7 bases. This CDR3 is CASSVVRGSNSPLHF. The DNA of the CDR3 is TGCGCCAGCAGCGTCGTCAGGGGGTCAAATTCACCCCTCCACTTT.